This is a list of T cell receptor beta chains from one sample in a study of T-cell reconstitution after alpha-beta-depleted transplantation in children. TCRdb independently ran MiXCR on the PCR reads; one entry per CDR3 protein. The table lists hundreds of thousands of distinct CDR3 sequences, less than 35% of them singletons, with less than 2.5% in the top ten. The source material was PBMCs from the stem cell graft donor, sampled from the stem cell graft. These TCRs come from a human donor who donated a stem cell graft to a child with aplastic anemia. Each CDR3 is given without its conserved first and last residue. Fields, in order: J gene, V gene, CDR3 length, CDR3 protein.

TRBJ2-5	TRBV4-3	14	ASSQVLGSFQETQY
TRBJ2-3	TRBV6-5	14	ASSYSPGGLGDTQY
TRBJ1-3	TRBV9	13	ASSVAGGGGNTIY
TRBJ2-1	TRBV20-1	14	SARGVAGLRYNEQF
TRBJ1-3	TRBV20-1	9	SVSRTNTIY
TRBJ2-7	TRBV7-2	13	ASSPGALPTYEQY
TRBJ1-2	TRBV12-5	13	ASGLGPGVDYGYT
TRBJ2-5	TRBV6-2/TRBV6-3	13	ASTNPGQGQETQY
TRBJ1-1	TRBV5-1	12	ASSDPDQSTEAF
TRBJ1-2	TRBV6-2/TRBV6-3	14	ASRPAWAVSSYGYT
TRBJ2-1	TRBV5-1	14	ASSSGTESTYNEQF
TRBJ2-5	TRBV20-1	12	SARTGQGLETQY
TRBJ1-1	TRBV6-1	13	ATKMVTGLGTEAF
TRBJ2-1	TRBV7-2	13	ASRRDRGARNEQF
TRBJ2-1	TRBV6-2/TRBV6-3	12	ASSYGRVNNEQF
TRBJ1-4	TRBV18	15	ASSPENGLGANEKLF
TRBJ1-1	TRBV5-1	12	ASSSDAGGPEAF
TRBJ1-6	TRBV6-5	13	ASSSGTGRSSPLH
TRBJ2-5	TRBV7-3	11	ASSPPGDETQY
TRBJ2-7	TRBV7-2	13	ASSSTSGSSYEQY
TRBJ2-2	TRBV27	15	ASSLREGLALTGELF
TRBJ1-1	TRBV30	11	AWSLTANTEAF
TRBJ1-5	TRBV28	12	ASGALLWNQPQH
TRBJ1-1	TRBV29-1	11	SVCRDTNTEAF
TRBJ1-1	TRBV5-1	10	ASSFTGGEAF
TRBJ2-7	TRBV4-3	12	ASSQNRLSYEQY
TRBJ1-1	TRBV13	11	ASSLGEGGRAF
TRBJ1-1	TRBV20-1	12	SAILGSRRSEAF
TRBJ1-2	TRBV4-3	13	ASSQEQNPGAGYT
TRBJ1-6	TRBV28	9	ASRTRDLLH
TRBJ1-5	TRBV12-3/TRBV12-4	13	ASSLEAGGWQPQH
TRBJ1-2	TRBV30	9	ARGTSYGYT
TRBJ2-1	TRBV28	13	ASSFGGSGRNEQF
TRBJ1-6	TRBV12-3/TRBV12-4	12	ASSLQGAQSPLH
TRBJ2-1	TRBV7-9	15	ASSPRRAGLAGNEQF
TRBJ1-1	TRBV7-2	13	ASSLSQGRNTEAF
TRBJ1-2	TRBV6-5	12	ASSYPGGEHGYT
TRBJ2-1	TRBV7-2	15	ASSLGWDRGVYNEQF
TRBJ2-1	TRBV30	15	AWNGRGGGGPYNEQF
TRBJ1-5	TRBV4-1	14	ASSLGFDRSNQPQH
TRBJ1-2	TRBV6-5	14	ASSYSFGITAEGYT
TRBJ1-5	TRBV29-1	11	SVGGTANQPQH
TRBJ1-5	TRBV12-5	12	ASGLVPEDQPQH
TRBJ2-7	TRBV3-1	14	ASSPGLAGVPYEQY
TRBJ2-5	TRBV5-4	12	ASSARTGQETQY
TRBJ2-1	TRBV29-1	11	SVDGVEVGGQF
TRBJ2-1	TRBV5-5	14	ASSLLRFGGYNEQF
TRBJ1-5	TRBV7-2	13	ASSLKAQSNQPQH
TRBJ2-7	TRBV18	13	ASSPFLSSLGEQY
TRBJ2-5	TRBV6-5	12	ASSYIRESETQY
TRBJ2-2	TRBV10-3	14	AIRPGEGLAAGELF
TRBJ2-5	TRBV7-2	12	ASSQTSGGETQY
TRBJ1-1	TRBV10-3	13	AIRNWTGGGTEAF